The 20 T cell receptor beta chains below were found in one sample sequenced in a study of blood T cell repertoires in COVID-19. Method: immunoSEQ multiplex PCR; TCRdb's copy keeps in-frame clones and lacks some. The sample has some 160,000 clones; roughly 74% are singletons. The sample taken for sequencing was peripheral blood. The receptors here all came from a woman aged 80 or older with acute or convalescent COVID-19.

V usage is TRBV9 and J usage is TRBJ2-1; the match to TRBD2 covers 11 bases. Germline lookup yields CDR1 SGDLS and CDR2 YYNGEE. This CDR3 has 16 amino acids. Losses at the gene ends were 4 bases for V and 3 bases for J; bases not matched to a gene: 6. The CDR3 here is CASSMSGTSGYNEQFF. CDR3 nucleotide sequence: TGTGCCAGCAGCATGTCCGGGACTAGCGGCTACAATGAGCAGTTCTTC.

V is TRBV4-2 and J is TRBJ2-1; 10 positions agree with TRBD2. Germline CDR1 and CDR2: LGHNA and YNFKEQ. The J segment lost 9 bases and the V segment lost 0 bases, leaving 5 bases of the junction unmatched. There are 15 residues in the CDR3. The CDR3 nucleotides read TGTGCCAGCAGCCAAGAAGCGGGGGGGCAGGGTGAGCAGTTCTTC. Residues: CASSQEAGGQGEQFF.

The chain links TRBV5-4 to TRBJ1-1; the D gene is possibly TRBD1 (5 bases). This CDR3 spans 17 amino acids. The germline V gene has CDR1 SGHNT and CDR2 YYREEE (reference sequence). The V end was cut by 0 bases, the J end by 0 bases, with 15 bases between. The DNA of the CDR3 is TGTGCCAGCAGCTTGGGACAGAACCTTTATTTGAACACTGAAGCTTTCTTT. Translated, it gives CASSLGQNLYLNTEAFF.

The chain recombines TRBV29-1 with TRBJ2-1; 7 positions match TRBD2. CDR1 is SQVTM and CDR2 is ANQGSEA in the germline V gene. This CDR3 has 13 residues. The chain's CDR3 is CSHGAGDYNEQFF. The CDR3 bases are TGCAGTCACGGGGCGGGGGATTACAATGAGCAGTTCTTC.

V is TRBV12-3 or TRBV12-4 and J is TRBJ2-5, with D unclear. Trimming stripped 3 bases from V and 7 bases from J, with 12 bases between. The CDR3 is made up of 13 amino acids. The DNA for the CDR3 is TGTGCCAGCAGTTTTGAGGTTCGCGGGACCCAGTACTTC. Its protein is CASSFEVRGTQYF.

This CDR3 reads CASSFRTGQGAFF. CDR3 nucleotides: TGTGCCAGCAGCTTCCGTACAGGACAGGGAGCTTTCTTT. The chain recombines TRBV5-6 with TRBJ1-1, with 8 bases matching TRBD1. Germline CDR1 reads SGHDT; CDR2 reads YYEEEE. The CDR3 totals 13 residues. The trim removed 2 bases at V and 10 bases at J, leaving 7 bases unmatched.

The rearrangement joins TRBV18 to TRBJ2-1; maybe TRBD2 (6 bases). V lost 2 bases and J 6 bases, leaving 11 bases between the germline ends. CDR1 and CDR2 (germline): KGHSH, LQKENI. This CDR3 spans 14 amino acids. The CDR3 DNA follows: TGTGCCAGCTCACCAGGGGCCGGGGGCAATGAGCAGTTCTTC. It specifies CASSPGAGGNEQFF.

CDR3 nucleotide sequence: TGTGCCAGCAGCTTCCATTCCGGGACTAGGAACAATGAGCAGTTCTTC. It codes for CASSFHSGTRNNEQFF. The V gene is TRBV7-8, the J gene TRBJ2-1; 8 bases line up with TRBD2. CDR1 is SGHVS, CDR2 FQNEAQ, per germline. The CDR3 has 16 residues. V gave up 3 bases and J gave up 5 bases; unmatched junction bases: 9.

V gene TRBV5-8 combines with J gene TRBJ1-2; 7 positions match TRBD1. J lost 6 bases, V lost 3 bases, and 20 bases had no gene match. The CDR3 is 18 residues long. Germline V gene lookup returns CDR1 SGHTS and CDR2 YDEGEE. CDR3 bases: TGTGCCAGCAGCTCCGTCTCCGGGACAGAGACCCGCCGGGATGGCTACACCTTC. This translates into CASSSVSGTETRRDGYTF.

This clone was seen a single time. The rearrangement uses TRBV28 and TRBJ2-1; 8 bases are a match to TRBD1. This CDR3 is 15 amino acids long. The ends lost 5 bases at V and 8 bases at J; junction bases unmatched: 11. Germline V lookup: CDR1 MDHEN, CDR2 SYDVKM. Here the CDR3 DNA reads TGTGCCAGCAGTCGAGGGGACGACAGGGGCGATGAGCAGTTCTTC. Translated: CASSRGDDRGDEQFF.

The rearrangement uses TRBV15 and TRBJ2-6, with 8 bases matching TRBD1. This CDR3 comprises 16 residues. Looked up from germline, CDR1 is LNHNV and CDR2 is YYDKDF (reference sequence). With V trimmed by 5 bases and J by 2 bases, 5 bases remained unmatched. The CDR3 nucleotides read TGTGCCACCAGCCCCCGGACAGGGCCTGGGGCCAACGTCCTGACTTTC. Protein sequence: CATSPRTGPGANVLTF. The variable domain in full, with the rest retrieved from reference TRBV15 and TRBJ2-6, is DAMVIQNPRYQVTQFGKPVTLSCSQTLNHNVMYWYQQKSSQAPKLLFHYYDKDFNNEADTPDNFQSRRPNTSFCFLDIRSPGLGDTAMYLCATSPRTGPGANVLTFGAGSRLTVL.

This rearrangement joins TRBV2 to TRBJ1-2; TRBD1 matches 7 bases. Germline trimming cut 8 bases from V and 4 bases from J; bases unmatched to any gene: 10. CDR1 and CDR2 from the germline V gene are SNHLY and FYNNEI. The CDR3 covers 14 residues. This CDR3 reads CASRKNAGGYGYTF. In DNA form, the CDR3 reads TGTGCCAGCCGCAAGAACGCAGGGGGCTATGGCTACACCTTC.

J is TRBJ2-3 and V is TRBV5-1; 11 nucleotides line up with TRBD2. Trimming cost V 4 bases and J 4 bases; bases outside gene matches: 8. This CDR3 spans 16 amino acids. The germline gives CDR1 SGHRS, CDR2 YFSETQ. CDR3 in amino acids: CASSRHSGGAADTQYF. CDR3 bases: TGCGCCAGCAGCCGACATAGCGGGGGGGCAGCAGATACGCAGTATTTT.

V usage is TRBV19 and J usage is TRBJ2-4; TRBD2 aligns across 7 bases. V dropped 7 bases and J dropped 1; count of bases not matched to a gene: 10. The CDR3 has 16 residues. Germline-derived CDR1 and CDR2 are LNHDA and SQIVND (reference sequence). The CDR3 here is CASTWGGAGAKNIQYF. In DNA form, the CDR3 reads TGTGCCAGTACCTGGGGGGGAGCGGGGGCCAAAAACATTCAGTACTTC.

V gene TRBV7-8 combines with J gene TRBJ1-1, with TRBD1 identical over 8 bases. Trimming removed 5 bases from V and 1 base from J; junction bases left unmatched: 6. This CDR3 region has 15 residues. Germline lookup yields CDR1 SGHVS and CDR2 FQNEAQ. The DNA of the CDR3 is TGTGCCAGCAGCGATCAACAGGGGGGGAACACTGAAGCTTTCTTT. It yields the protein CASSDQQGGNTEAFF.

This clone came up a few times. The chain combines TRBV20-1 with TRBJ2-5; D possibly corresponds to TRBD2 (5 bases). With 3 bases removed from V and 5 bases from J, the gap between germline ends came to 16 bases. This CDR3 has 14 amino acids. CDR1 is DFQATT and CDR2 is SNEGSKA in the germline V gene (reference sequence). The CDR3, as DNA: TGCAGTGCTAGTTCAAGAGGGAGAGGGGAGACCCAGTACTTC. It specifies CSASSRGRGETQYF.

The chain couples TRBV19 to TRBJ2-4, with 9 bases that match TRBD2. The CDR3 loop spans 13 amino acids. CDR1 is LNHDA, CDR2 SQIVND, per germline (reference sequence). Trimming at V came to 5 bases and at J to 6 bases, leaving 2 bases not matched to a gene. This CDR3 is CASSQRGANIQYF. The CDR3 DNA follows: TGTGCCAGTAGTCAGCGGGGGGCAAACATTCAGTACTTC.

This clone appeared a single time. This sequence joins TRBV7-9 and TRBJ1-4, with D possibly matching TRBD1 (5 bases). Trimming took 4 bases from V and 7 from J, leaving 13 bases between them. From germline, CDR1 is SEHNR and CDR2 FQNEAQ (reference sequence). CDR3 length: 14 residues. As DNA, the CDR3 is TGTGCCAGCAGCTCCAGGGAAGTGGCTGAAAAACTGTTTTTT. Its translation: CASSSREVAEKLFF.

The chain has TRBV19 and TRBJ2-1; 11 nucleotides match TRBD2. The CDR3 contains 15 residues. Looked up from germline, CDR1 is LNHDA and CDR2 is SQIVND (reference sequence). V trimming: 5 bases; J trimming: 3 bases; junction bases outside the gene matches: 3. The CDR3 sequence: CASSRLAGNYNEQFF. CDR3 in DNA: TGTGCCAGTAGTCGACTAGCGGGAAACTACAATGAGCAGTTCTTC. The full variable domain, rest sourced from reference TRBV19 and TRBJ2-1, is DGGITQSPKYLFRKEGQNVTLSCEQNLNHDAMYWYRQDPGQGLRLIYYSQIVNDFQKGDIAEGYSVSREKKESFPLTVTSAQKNPTAFYLCASSRLAGNYNEQFFGPGTRLTVL.

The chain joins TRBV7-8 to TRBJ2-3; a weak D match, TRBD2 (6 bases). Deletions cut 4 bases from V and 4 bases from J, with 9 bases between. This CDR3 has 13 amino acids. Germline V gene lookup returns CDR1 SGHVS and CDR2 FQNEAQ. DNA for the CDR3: TGTGCCAGCAGCTCAGGAGGGGCAGATACGCAGTATTTT. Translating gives CASSSGGADTQYF.